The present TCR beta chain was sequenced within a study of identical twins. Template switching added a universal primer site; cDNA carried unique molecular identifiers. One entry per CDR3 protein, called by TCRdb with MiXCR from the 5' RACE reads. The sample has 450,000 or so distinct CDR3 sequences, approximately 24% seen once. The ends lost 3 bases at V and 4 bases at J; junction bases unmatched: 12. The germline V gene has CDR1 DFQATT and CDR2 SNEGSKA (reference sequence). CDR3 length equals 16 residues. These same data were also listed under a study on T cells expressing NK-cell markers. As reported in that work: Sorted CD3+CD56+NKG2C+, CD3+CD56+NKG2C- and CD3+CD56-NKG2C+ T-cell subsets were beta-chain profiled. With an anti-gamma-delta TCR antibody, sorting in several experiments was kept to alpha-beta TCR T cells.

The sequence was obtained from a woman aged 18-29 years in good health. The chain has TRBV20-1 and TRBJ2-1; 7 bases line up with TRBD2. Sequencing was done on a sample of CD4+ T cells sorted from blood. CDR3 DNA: TGCAGTGCTAGTGGGGGGGTCGCGGAGATGTACAATGAGCAGTTCTTC. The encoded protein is CSASGGVAEMYNEQFF.